These T cell receptor beta chains were read from a single sample in a study of regulatory T cells in long-lasting Graves disease. Using its own MiXCR run on the multiplex PCR reads, TCRdb lists one record per CDR3 protein. The sample consists of some 560,000 distinct CDR3 sequences, about 15% of them appearing once. In addition, the sample was reused for a study of T cells in Graves' hyperthyroidism and ophthalmopathy.

The source material was peripheral blood mononuclear cells (PBMCs), sampled at new diagnosis, from a patient treated with antithyroid drugs. These receptor sequences come from a woman aged 35-65 years with Graves disease. Each CDR3 is given with its conserved first and last residue.

v_call	j_call	cdr3_aa
TRBV11-2	TRBJ2-7	CASSLDQDWVRDEQYF
TRBV6-2/TRBV6-3	TRBJ1-1	CASTMGAGAEAFF
TRBV11-2	TRBJ2-7	CASSFPGISYEQYF
TRBV7-9	TRBJ2-5	CASSAAEETQYF
TRBV4-1	TRBJ2-1	CASSPAGTGGPNNEQFF
TRBV12-5	TRBJ2-7	CASGLGPRDPSSYEQYF
TRBV12-3/TRBV12-4	TRBJ2-2	CASSSTGVGELFF
TRBV29-1	TRBJ2-1	CSVETGAGFNEQFF
TRBV13	TRBJ2-2	CASSPNKGELFF
TRBV12-3/TRBV12-4	TRBJ2-5	CASSSLTVETQYF
TRBV9	TRBJ1-1	CASSTPPDGGGAFF
TRBV29-1	TRBJ2-1	CSVDRGLGDEQFF
TRBV15	TRBJ2-7	CATSRDYPGQGYEQYF
TRBV30	TRBJ1-1	CAWSVGAGDTEAFF
TRBV6-1	TRBJ2-2	CASSETGVLNTGELFF
TRBV5-1	TRBJ2-1	CASSPGTSLSYNEQFF
TRBV7-3	TRBJ2-1	CASSLMSGSSYNEQFF
TRBV28	TRBJ1-1	CASSLYVTEAFF
TRBV6-2/TRBV6-3	TRBJ2-2	CASRGTGGPLAGELFF
TRBV27	TRBJ1-6	CASSLSGTPDYNSPLHF
TRBV6-1	TRBJ1-1	CASSPRGGVGSDTEAFF
TRBV29-1	TRBJ1-2	CSVLNPTGADTF
TRBV20-1	TRBJ2-2	CSARDGTSQVTGELFF
TRBV20-1	TRBJ2-7	CSASRQGSYEQYF
TRBV10-3	TRBJ1-3	CAITGHHSGNTIYF
TRBV27	TRBJ1-5	CASRDRGRGNQPQHF
TRBV29-1	TRBJ2-1	CSVDLLNYNEQFF
TRBV3-1	TRBJ1-5	CASSHRGAANQSQHF
TRBV20-1	TRBJ1-1	CSAVEPLRYSEFTEAFF
TRBV2	TRBJ1-5	CASSEIGGNQPQHF
TRBV19	TRBJ2-1	CASTTLPLGQYEQFF
TRBV28	TRBJ2-1	CASSLRARGQFF
TRBV28	TRBJ2-3	CASSLGSGGSDTQYF
TRBV20-1	TRBJ1-2	CSAGGQEQGPRGYTF
TRBV30	TRBJ2-6	CAWSNGRAGANVLTF
TRBV7-9	TRBJ1-3	CASSRGTSGNTIYF
TRBV12-3/TRBV12-4	TRBJ2-2	CASSPTSGVNTGELFF
TRBV20-1	TRBJ2-1	CSASGLAGYNEQFF
TRBV12-3/TRBV12-4	TRBJ2-1	CAVSGGDNEQFF
TRBV6-5	TRBJ2-3	CASSYTGTTATDTQYF
TRBV18	TRBJ1-2	CASSPPNRANYGYTF
TRBV6-2/TRBV6-3	TRBJ1-1	CASALNLNTEAFF
TRBV10-3	TRBJ1-4	CAISESAATGGEKLFF
TRBV20-1	TRBJ2-5	CSARRDFQETQYF